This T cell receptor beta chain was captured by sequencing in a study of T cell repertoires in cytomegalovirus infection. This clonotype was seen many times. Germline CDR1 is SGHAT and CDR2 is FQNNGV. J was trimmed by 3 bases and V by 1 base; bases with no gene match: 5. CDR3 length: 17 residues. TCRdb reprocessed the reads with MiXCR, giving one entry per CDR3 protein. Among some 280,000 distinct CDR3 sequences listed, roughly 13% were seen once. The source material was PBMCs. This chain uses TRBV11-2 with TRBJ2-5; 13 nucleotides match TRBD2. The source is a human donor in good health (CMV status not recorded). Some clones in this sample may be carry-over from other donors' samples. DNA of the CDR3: TGTGCCAGCAGCTTAGCAGGACTAGCGGGGGCAAAAGAGACCCAGTACTTC. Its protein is CASSLAGLAGAKETQYF.